This TCR beta chain was recovered during a study of T-cell reconstitution after alpha-beta-depleted transplantation in children. Study-wide results and limits: Day-60 TCRbeta diversity that was high in some patients was derived from surviving recipient T cells and thymic progenitors. Expanded graft clones, several hundred of them, were reportedly the source of alpha-beta T cells about two months after transplant. The main origin of T-cell counts and diversity one year after transplant was newly produced T cells.

Preparation of the TCRbeta library used unique molecular identifiers. One entry per CDR3 protein results from TCRdb running MiXCR on the PCR reads. Among approximately 980,000 distinct CDR3 sequences listed, roughly 31% were seen once. Comments on this clonotype: What it recognizes is unknown.

The CDR3 extends over 13 amino acids. The V gene's germline CDR1 is DFQATT and CDR2 SNEGSKA (reference sequence). Germline trimming cut 6 bases from V and 6 bases from J; bases unmatched to any gene: 8. The chain is built from TRBV20-1 and TRBJ2-1; 7 nucleotides agree with TRBD2. The sequencing used PBMCs, mostly from graft donor cells, collected 360 days after TCRalphabeta/CD19-depleted stem cell transplant. This sequence originates from a boy younger than two who had a stem cell transplant for SCID, so the T cells may come from the graft donor. CDR3 in DNA: TGCAGTGCCGGACTAGTGGGGCGCAATGAGCAGTTCTTC. Amino acid sequence: CSAGLVGRNEQFF.